A single sample gave rise to the 21 T cell receptor beta chains below, sequenced in a study of T-cell reconstitution after alpha-beta-depleted transplantation in children (dated by TCRdb to the mid-2010s). The meaning of the sample's treatment or condition label: allogeneic hematopoietic cell transplantation with graft depleted of TCRalphabeta T cells and CD19 B cells. To prepare the library, PCR was applied. These reads were obtained on an Illumina HiSeq 2500. To normalize quantification of the TCRbeta repertoire, the TCR libraries were built with molecular barcoding that relied on unique molecular identifiers. The public reads were run again by TCRdb, first through fastp at Q25 and then through MiXCR, and only productive beta chains were kept. Entries are consolidated by CDR3 protein sequence, retaining the most common genes and DNA. The sample yields fewer than 350,000 distinct CDR3 sequences; approximately 10% were counted once. In total, the top ten clones hold around 20% of the sample.

The source material was peripheral blood, sampled 180 days after TCRalphabeta/CD19-depleted stem cell transplant. The receptors here all came from a male patient aged 2-10 years who had a stem cell transplant for chronic granulomatous disease, so the T cells may come from the graft donor.

This clonotype was recorded many times. The chain carries TRBV6-5 and TRBJ2-5, with TRBD2 as a possible D gene (5 bases). This CDR3 spans 17 amino acids. Germline V gene data show CDR1 as MNHEY and CDR2 as SVGAGI. Between the trimmed V and J ends, which lost 6 bases and 1 base, there was a span of 21 bases. As DNA, the CDR3 is TGTGCCAGCAGCGGAGGAACGGGTACAGCATTCCAAGAGACCCAGTACTTC. Translated, it gives CASSGGTGTAFQETQYF.

This clonotype was seen repeatedly, ten times or more. The V and J genes are TRBV20-1 and TRBJ2-1, with TRBD2 identical over 9 bases. Germline V gene data show CDR1 as DFQATT and CDR2 as SNEGSKA (reference sequence). Germline trimming cut 0 bases from V and 9 bases from J; bases unmatched to any gene: 12. This CDR3 region has 16 residues. In DNA, the CDR3 is TGCAGTGCTAGAGACCCCCAGGTAGCGGGAGACGTTGAGCAGTTCTTC. This encodes CSARDPQVAGDVEQFF.

This clonotype has just a few counts. V and J are TRBV11-2 and TRBJ2-5; D not resolved. Germline V gene sequence: CDR1 SGHAT, CDR2 FQNNGV. Trimming removed 1 base from V and 5 bases from J, with 14 bases in between. There are 15 residues in the CDR3. In nucleotides, the CDR3 is TGTGCCAGCAGCTTAGGCTCTTGGCCAGAGGAGACCCAGTACTTC. This translates into CASSLGSWPEETQYF.

This clonotype was picked up many times. The rearrangement joins TRBV6-2 or TRBV6-3 to TRBJ2-1; perhaps TRBD1 as D (5 bases). Germline values: CDR1 MNHEY, CDR2 SVGEGT. This CDR3 spans 14 amino acids. V was trimmed by 4 bases and J by 5 bases, leaving 12 bases between them. CDR3 DNA sequence: TGTGCCAGCAGTTTCCCGACAGTCCACAATGAGCAGTTCTTC. Protein product: CASSFPTVHNEQFF.

For this clonotype: This may stem from a read error, because a much larger clone lies one nucleotide away. The chain links TRBV20-1 to TRBJ1-1, with 8 bases that match TRBD1. Germline-derived CDR1 and CDR2 are DFQATT and SNEGSKA (reference sequence). CDR3 length: 15 residues. The CDR3 region is CTARDQGARKTEAFF. The CDR3 DNA reads TGCACTGCTAGAGATCAGGGGGCGAGGAAAACTGAAGCTTTCTTT.

This clonotype appeared many times. V usage is TRBV18 and J usage is TRBJ1-6, with TRBD1 identical over 9 bases. Losses at the gene ends were 2 bases for V and 4 bases for J; bases not matched to a gene: 12. This CDR3 has 19 residues. CDR1 KGHSH and CDR2 LQKENI come from the germline V gene. The CDR3: CASSPTTGTGGAYNSPLHF. CDR3 DNA sequence: TGTGCCAGCTCACCAACGACTGGAACAGGGGGCGCTTATAATTCACCCCTCCACTTT.

This clonotype occurred many times. The chain is built from TRBV5-4 and TRBJ2-1; D not certain. CDR3 size: 12 residues. V gave up 4 bases and J gave up 4 bases, with 6 bases separating them. Germline values: CDR1 SGHNT, CDR2 YYREEE (reference sequence). The CDR3: CASSGKYNEQFF. CDR3 in DNA: TGTGCCAGCAGCGGGAAATACAATGAGCAGTTCTTC.

This clonotype was detected ten times or more. DNA of the CDR3: TGTGCCAGCAGTTTCCCCGTAGCGGGAGCCCTCCGAGGGGAGCAGTTCTTC. Translating gives CASSFPVAGALRGEQFF. The chain links TRBV12-3 or TRBV12-4 to TRBJ2-1; 9 bases match TRBD2. The CDR3 contains 17 residues. V dropped 3 bases and J dropped 10; count of bases not matched to a gene: 16.

Notes on this clonotype: A much larger clone differs from this one at a single base, so this may be a read error. The chain has TRBV11-2 and TRBJ2-1; D possibly matches TRBD1 or TRBD2 (5 bases each). Per germline, CDR1 SGHAT and CDR2 FQNNGV. The length of the CDR3 is 14 residues. Here the CDR3 DNA reads TGTGACAGCAGCCAAAACCGGGACCAACTAGGGCAGTTCTTC. This gives the protein CDSSQNRDQLGQFF.

This clonotype has ten or more counts. The J gene is TRBJ1-2, the V gene TRBV20-1; tentatively, D is TRBD1 (5 bases). Deletions cut 3 bases from V and 2 bases from J, with 10 bases between. The germline V gene has CDR1 DFQATT and CDR2 SNEGSKA (reference sequence). The CDR3 has 13 amino acids. The CDR3 region is CSASVGGNYGYTF. The CDR3 nucleotides are TGCAGTGCTAGTGTGGGGGGAAACTATGGCTACACCTTC.

The sample holds many counts of this clonotype. This chain joins TRBV9 and TRBJ2-7; D remains ambiguous. This CDR3 has 11 residues. Between the trimmed V and J ends, which lost 2 bases and 7 bases, there was a span of 7 bases. The germline gives CDR1 SGDLS, CDR2 YYNGEE. Here the CDR3 DNA reads TGTGCCAGCAGCGTGGGTTGGGAGCAGTACTTC. Translated, it gives CASSVGWEQYF.

This clonotype was seen at least ten times. The V gene is TRBV7-8, the J gene TRBJ2-5; D may be TRBD1 (6 bases). Between the trimmed V and J ends, which lost 0 bases and 5 bases, there was a span of 19 bases. This CDR3 contains 17 residues. The germline V gene has CDR1 SGHVS and CDR2 FQNEAQ. CDR3 coding DNA: TGTGCCAGCAGCTTAGCGCTTTACTTCTCACAGGGCGAGACCCAGTACTTC. Protein: CASSLALYFSQGETQYF.

This clonotype was detected many times. This sequence joins TRBV21-1 and TRBJ2-7; the table's D call of TRBD1 was not tested on the DNA. TRBV21-1 is flagged as a pseudogene. The CDR3 is 16 amino acids. CDR3 loop: CASSTQGGRSAYEQYF. In DNA, the CDR3 is TGTGCCAGCAGCACCCAGGGGGGCCGATCCGCCTACGAGCAGTACTTC.

Points on this clonotype: A read error may explain this, as a much larger clone is one base away. The chain is built from TRBV20-1 and TRBJ1-6; unclear D gene. Per the germline V gene, CDR1 is DFQATT and CDR2 is SNEGSKA (reference sequence). The CDR3 has 17 residues. The CDR3 region is CCARDRLKSSYNSPLHF. The CDR3 DNA is TGCTGTGCTAGAGATCGGTTGAAGAGCTCCTATAATTCACCCCTCCACTTT.

This clonotype showed up many times. The chain is built from TRBV28 and TRBJ2-5; no reliable D call. Trimming took 8 bases from V and 1 from J, leaving 14 bases between them. Looked up from germline, CDR1 is MDHEN and CDR2 is SYDVKM. There are 14 residues in the CDR3. The CDR3 region is CASGTLVFQETQYF. The DNA of the CDR3 is TGTGCCAGCGGCACCCTGGTTTTCCAAGAGACCCAGTACTTC.

In this sample, this clonotype turned up many times. The V and J genes are TRBV28 and TRBJ1-5; no clear D gene. The CDR3 totals 14 residues. In germline, CDR1 is MDHEN, CDR2 SYDVKM. Trimming pared 5 bases from V and 7 bases from J, leaving 15 bases between. The CDR3 protein is CASSVIREKQPQHF. The CDR3 DNA reads TGTGCCAGCAGTGTAATTAGGGAGAAGCAGCCCCAGCATTTT.

In the case of this clonotype: A much larger clone differs from this one at a single base, so this may be a read error. As the CDR3 is not closed by the conserved phenylalanine or tryptophan, this likely results from a read error. The chain employs TRBV12-3 or TRBV12-4 and TRBJ2-1, with D perhaps TRBD1 or TRBD2 (5 bases each). The CDR3 length is 15 residues. V was pared by 4 bases and J by 6 bases, with 16 bases between. In DNA form, the CDR3 reads TGTGCCAGCAGTTCGGGGCTCATCTCAGGCAATGAGCAGTTCTCC. Translating it yields CASSSGLISGNEQFS.

Comments on this clonotype: A read error may be the cause here, since a much bigger clone is one base away. This chain connects TRBV20-1 to TRBJ2-2; no firm D call. Deletions cut 6 bases from V and 3 bases from J, with 14 bases between. Germline V CDR1 and CDR2: DFQATT, SNEGSKA (reference sequence). This CDR3 has 14 residues. The CDR3 DNA follows: TGCAGTGCCCACCCATTCCAACACACCGGGGAGCTGTTTTTT. It specifies CSAHPFQHTGELFF.

This chain links TRBV28 with TRBJ2-2; 8 positions match TRBD2. Trimming at V came to 6 bases and at J to 6 bases, leaving 15 bases not matched to a gene. Germline assignment: CDR1 MDHEN and CDR2 SYDVKM. The CDR3 spans 17 residues. The CDR3 nucleotides are TGTGCCAGCAGCCGACCGGGACTAGGAGGGAGCGCCGGGGAGCTGTTTTTT. Its protein is CASSRPGLGGSAGELFF. The whole variable domain, filled in from reference TRBV28 and TRBJ2-2, reads DVKVTQSSRYLVKRTGEKVFLECVQDMDHENMFWYRQDPGLGLRLIYFSYDVKMKEKGDIPEGYSVSREKKERFSLILESASTNQTSMYLCASSRPGLGGSAGELFFGEGSRLTVL.

In its sample, this clonotype was seen many times. V and J are TRBV19 and TRBJ2-1; D ambiguous. The V and J ends lost 4 bases and 6 bases respectively, with 4 bases between them. This CDR3 comprises 11 residues. Per the germline V gene, CDR1 is LNHDA and CDR2 is SQIVND (reference sequence). The DNA of the CDR3 is TGTGCCAGTAGTACCCTCAATGAGCAGTTCTTC. It is translated as CASSTLNEQFF.

In this sample, this clonotype turned up a few times. The chain couples TRBV28 to TRBJ2-7; 7 bases map to TRBD2. V gave up 3 bases and J gave up 2 bases; unmatched junction bases: 10. This CDR3 comprises 16 residues. CDR1 is MDHEN and CDR2 is SYDVKM in the germline V gene. The CDR3 protein is CASSLAGALGTYEQYF. CDR3 bases: TGTGCCAGCAGTTTGGCGGGAGCTCTAGGGACCTACGAGCAGTACTTC.